The 27 T cell receptor beta chains below all came from one sample that was sequenced in a study of blood T cell repertoires in COVID-19. The assay was immunoSEQ multiplex PCR, and TCRdb's table has in-frame clones only and misses some. The sample records some 350,000 clones, about 87% being singletons. Sequenced material: PBMCs or T cells enriched from blood (not recorded which). All receptors derive from a woman in her twenties or thirties who had recovered from COVID-19.

CDR3 nucleotide sequence: TGCGCCAGCAGCCTGACAGGTCAAGAGCAGTTCTTC. Amino acid sequence: CASSLTGQEQFF. The chain recombines TRBV4-3 with TRBJ2-1; TRBD1 is a possible D gene (6 bases). Germline CDR1 LGHNA, CDR2 YSLEER. This CDR3 is 12 amino acids long. Trimming took 4 bases from V and 10 from J, leaving 11 bases between them.

Comments on this clone: Other nucleotide sequences from this sample produce the same CDR3. The chain recombines TRBV12-3 or TRBV12-4 with TRBJ1-4, with unresolved D. CDR3 size: 11 residues. Trimming stripped 2 bases from V and 8 bases from J, with 3 bases between. In nucleotides, the CDR3 is TGTGCCAGCAGTTTACGGGAAAAACTGTTTTTT. This gives the protein CASSLREKLFF.

The chain uses TRBV5-4 and TRBJ1-2, with D maybe TRBD1 (6 bases). The V end was cut by 2 bases, the J end by 12 bases, with 17 bases between. The CDR3 consists of 13 residues. Germline loops: CDR1 SGHNT, CDR2 YYREEE (reference sequence). CDR3 DNA sequence: TGTGCCAGCAGCTTCGGGGGGCCCCCTCTAAACACCTTC. The encoded protein is CASSFGGPPLNTF.

This chain connects TRBV6-5 to TRBJ2-5; possible D gene TRBD2, 6 bases. The CDR3 is 16 residues long. With 6 bases removed from V and 2 bases from J, the gap between germline ends came to 19 bases. The germline V gene encodes CDR1 MNHEY and CDR2 SVGAGI. For the CDR3, the DNA is TGTGCCAGCAGCTACACTGTTTGGGCGGGGCAAGAGACCCAGTACTTC. Translation: CASSYTVWAGQETQYF.

The CDR3 loop is CASSFYNSNQPQHF. The CDR3 DNA follows: TGTGCCAGCAGTTTCTATAATAGCAATCAGCCCCAGCATTTT. The gene calls are TRBV27 and TRBJ1-5, with D hard to call. With 3 bases removed from V and 0 bases from J, the gap between germline ends came to 6 bases. The CDR3 loop spans 14 amino acids. CDR1 and CDR2 (germline): MNHEY, SMNVEV (reference sequence).

The V and J genes are TRBV13 and TRBJ2-2; the D gene is possibly TRBD2 (5 bases). V was trimmed by 3 bases and J by 4 bases, leaving 15 bases between them. Per germline, CDR1 PRHDT and CDR2 FYEKMQ (reference sequence). The CDR3 loop spans 16 amino acids. Here the CDR3 DNA reads TGTGCCAGCAGCTTCCTGGCAGCCGGGGTCACCGGGGAGCTGTTTTTT. This encodes CASSFLAAGVTGELFF. The whole variable domain, filled in from reference TRBV13 and TRBJ2-2, reads AAGVIQSPRHLIKEKRETATLKCYPIPRHDTVYWYQQGPGQDPQFLISFYEKMQSDKGSIPDRFSAQQFSDYHSELNMSSLELGDSALYFCASSFLAAGVTGELFFGEGSRLTVL.

The chain combines TRBV5-1 with TRBJ1-2, with TRBD1 identical over 10 bases. Looked up from germline, CDR1 is SGHRS and CDR2 is YFSETQ. With V trimmed by 7 bases and J by 3 bases, 3 bases remained unmatched. The CDR3 length is 13 residues. The CDR3 coding sequence is TGCGCCAGCTCGACAGGGGGCGACTATGGCTACACCTTC. It specifies CASSTGGDYGYTF.

V and J are TRBV20-1 and TRBJ2-7; the match to TRBD1 covers 9 bases. This CDR3 has 11 amino acids. CDR1 DFQATT and CDR2 SNEGSKA come from the germline V gene (reference sequence). V shed 2 bases, J shed 9 bases, and the junction held 2 bases outside the gene matches. This CDR3 reads CSARRDRVQYF. The CDR3 region has the DNA TGCAGTGCTAGAAGGGACAGGGTGCAGTACTTC.

The rearrangement links TRBV7-9 to TRBJ1-2; TRBD1 is a possible D gene (6 bases). Trimming stripped 4 bases from V and 8 bases from J, with 14 bases between. This CDR3 region has 13 residues. Looked up from germline, CDR1 is SEHNR and CDR2 is FQNEAQ (reference sequence). The DNA of the CDR3 is TGTGCCAGCAGCTCTACAGGGCAGTCCGGCTACACCTTC. It specifies CASSSTGQSGYTF. The whole variable domain, filled in from reference TRBV7-9 and TRBJ1-2, reads DTGVSQNPRHKITKRGQNVTFRCDPISEHNRLYWYRQTLGQGPEFLTYFQNEAQLEKSRLLSDRFSAERPKGSFSTLEIQRTEQGDSAMYLCASSSTGQSGYTFGSGTRLTVV.

This rearrangement joins TRBV7-8 to TRBJ2-7, with 11 bases fitting TRBD2. CDR1 SGHVS and CDR2 FQNEAQ come from the germline V gene. This CDR3 has 15 amino acids. V trimming: 6 bases; J trimming: 3 bases; junction bases outside the gene matches: 7. In nucleotides, the CDR3 is TGTGCCAGCAGTCAACTAGCGGGGGACTTCTACGAGCAGTACTTC. Its translation is CASSQLAGDFYEQYF.

The chain joins TRBV6-2 or TRBV6-3 to TRBJ1-5; 9 nucleotides align to TRBD1. V gave up 0 bases and J gave up 2 bases; unmatched junction bases: 11. The length of the CDR3 is 19 residues. Germline-derived CDR1 and CDR2 are MNHEY and SVGEGT. CDR3 residues: CASSYSMGTGSVGNQPQHF. The CDR3 region has the DNA TGTGCCAGCAGTTACTCGATGGGGACAGGGAGCGTGGGCAATCAGCCCCAGCATTTT.

The chain employs TRBV5-8 and TRBJ1-2; 7 nucleotides line up with TRBD1. In germline, CDR1 is SGHTS, CDR2 YDEGEE. V trimming: 9 bases; J trimming: 2 bases; junction bases outside the gene matches: 13. CDR3 size: 15 residues. The DNA of the CDR3 is TGTGCCACCCTCCCCGACAGGGACTTAAACTATGGCTACACCTTC. This gives the protein CATLPDRDLNYGYTF. Combining the CDR3 with reference TRBV5-8 and TRBJ1-2 gives the whole variable domain EAGVTQSPTHLIKTRGQQATLRCSPISGHTSVYWYQQALGLGLQFLLWYDEGEERNRGNFPPRFSGRQFPNYSSELNVNALELEDSALYLCATLPDRDLNYGYTFGSGTRLTVV.

V usage is TRBV6-5 and J usage is TRBJ2-1; the match to TRBD2 covers 8 bases. The trim removed 4 bases at V and 10 bases at J, leaving 12 bases unmatched. CDR1 and CDR2 (germline): MNHEY, SVGAGI. The CDR3 spans 15 residues. The CDR3 DNA reads as TGTGCCAGCAGTTCCGGGACTAGGATCCGCGGGGAGCAGTTCTTC. This sequence encodes CASSSGTRIRGEQFF.

This clone showed up just once. This rearrangement joins TRBV28 to TRBJ2-1; maybe TRBD1 (7 bases). Trimming took off 8 bases at V and 4 bases at J, with 18 bases between the two ends. The germline V gene encodes CDR1 MDHEN and CDR2 SYDVKM. The CDR3 is 15 residues long. In DNA, the CDR3 is TGTGCCAGCTGCCCAGCCCAGGGGGGATACAATGAGCAGTTCTTC. Translation: CASCPAQGGYNEQFF.

This rearrangement joins TRBV21-1 to TRBJ1-4. TRBV21-1 is noted as a pseudogene. The CDR3 has 17 residues. The CDR3 is CASSKVLGGATNEKLFF. The CDR3 DNA reads as TGTGCCAGCAGCAAAGTTCTAGGAGGAGCGACTAATGAAAAACTGTTTTTT.

The chain combines TRBV7-2 with TRBJ1-3; D call uncertain. From germline, CDR1 is SGHTA and CDR2 FQGNSA. Deletions cut 1 base from V and 0 bases from J, with 7 bases between. The CDR3 is 15 residues long. Written as DNA, the CDR3 is TGTGCCAGCAGCTTAGATGGGCGCTCTGGAAACACCATATATTTT. Amino acid sequence: CASSLDGRSGNTIYF.

This clone was observed a few times. The CDR3 DNA follows: TGTGCCATCAGCCTCCGGGACAGGGATGACGAGCAGTACTTC. Translation gives CAISLRDRDDEQYF. The chain recombines TRBV10-3 with TRBJ2-7; 9 bases line up with TRBD1. The CDR3 has 14 amino acids. The germline CDR1 and CDR2 sequences are ENHRY and SYGVKD. J lost 5 bases, V lost 6 bases, and 8 bases had no gene match.

This clone was picked up a small number of times. The V gene is TRBV7-9, the J gene TRBJ2-1; 8 nucleotides match TRBD2. In germline, CDR1 is SEHNR, CDR2 FQNEAQ (reference sequence). There are 16 residues in the CDR3. V lost 1 base to trimming and J lost 6 bases; unmatched junction nucleotides: 8. The CDR3 spells CASSLGYSGAGNEQFF. The CDR3 DNA is TGTGCCAGCAGCTTAGGTTATAGCGGGGCAGGCAATGAGCAGTTCTTC.

This chain joins TRBV6-1 and TRBJ1-1; 9 bases are shared with TRBD1. CDR3 length: 15 amino acids. With 2 bases clipped from V and 0 bases from J, the junction kept 1 base outside the gene matches. The germline V gene has CDR1 MNHNS and CDR2 SASEGT. The CDR3 protein is CASSERTGVNTEAFF. The CDR3 coding sequence is TGTGCCAGCAGTGAAAGGACAGGGGTGAACACTGAAGCTTTCTTT.

The count of this clone is one. The chain is built from TRBV2 and TRBJ1-5, with D perhaps matching TRBD1 (5 bases). In germline, CDR1 is SNHLY, CDR2 FYNNEI. This CDR3 spans 15 amino acids. The V and J ends lost 2 bases and 1 base respectively, with 9 bases between them. The CDR3 nucleotides are TGTGCCAGCAGTGAATTTCAGGGCAGCAATCAGCCCCAGCATTTT. Its protein is CASSEFQGSNQPQHF.

This clone was recorded at least ten times. CDR3 in DNA: TGTGCCAGCAGCTTATATGGCAGGGGGCAGGAAGAGACCCAGTACTTC. Amino acids: CASSLYGRGQEETQYF. The chain carries TRBV7-2 and TRBJ2-5; 8 bases map to TRBD1. V dropped 2 bases and J dropped 3; count of bases not matched to a gene: 8. This CDR3 is built from 16 residues. The germline gives CDR1 SGHTA, CDR2 FQGNSA.

The V and J genes are TRBV30 and TRBJ1-1; tentatively, D is TRBD1 (5 bases). The germline V gene encodes CDR1 GTSNPN and CDR2 SVGIG (reference sequence). CDR3 length equals 14 residues. V was pared by 0 bases and J by 6 bases, with 14 bases between. CDR3 coding DNA: TGTGCCTGGAGTGTACGACAGTTAGGGGCTGAAGCTTTCTTT. This codes for CAWSVRQLGAEAFF.

The chain combines TRBV10-3 with TRBJ2-3; 9 bases agree with TRBD2. Germline trimming cut 7 bases from V and 8 bases from J; bases unmatched to any gene: 10. There are 14 residues in the CDR3. Germline CDR1 reads ENHRY; CDR2 reads SYGVKD. The CDR3 reads CAITPTSGIGTQYF. In nucleotides, the CDR3 is TGTGCCATCACCCCGACTAGCGGTATAGGTACGCAGTATTTT.

The rearrangement links TRBV5-5 to TRBJ1-5; D is possibly TRBD1 (5 bases). The length of the CDR3 is 15 residues. Germline CDR1 and CDR2: SGHKS and YYEKEE (reference sequence). Trimming stripped 1 base from V and 2 bases from J, with 10 bases between. CDR3 in DNA: TGTGCCAGCAGCTTGTCGTCAGGGCGCAATCAGCCCCAGCATTTT. Residues: CASSLSSGRNQPQHF. Together with reference TRBV5-5 and TRBJ1-5, the CDR3 gives the full variable domain: DAGVTQSPTHLIKTRGQQVTLRCSPISGHKSVSWYQQVLGQGPQFIFQYYEKEERGRGNFPDRFSARQFPNYSSELNVNALLLGDSALYLCASSLSSGRNQPQHFGDGTRLSIL.

This sequence joins TRBV5-1 and TRBJ2-7, with TRBD2 as a possible D gene (6 bases). The germline CDR1 and CDR2 sequences are SGHRS and YFSETQ. The V end was cut by 2 bases, the J end by 2 bases, with 8 bases between. CDR3 length: 13 residues. As DNA, the CDR3 is TGCGCCAGCAGCTTACGGGGGACCTACGAGCAGTACTTC. Protein: CASSLRGTYEQYF.

The chain combines TRBV19 with TRBJ2-3; D remains ambiguous. The germline CDR1 and CDR2 sequences are LNHDA and SQIVND (reference sequence). There are 11 residues in the CDR3. V lost 5 bases and J lost 5, with 5 bases in between. As DNA, the CDR3 is TGTGCCAGTAGTTCCGTAGATACGCAGTATTTT. Its protein is CASSSVDTQYF.

This chain connects TRBV9 to TRBJ2-2; D possibly corresponds to TRBD2 (6 bases). Germline loops: CDR1 SGDLS, CDR2 YYNGEE. CDR3 length: 14 amino acids. Trimming cost V 0 bases and J 5 bases, with 8 bases left between them. The CDR3 DNA follows: TGTGCCAGCAGCGTAGCTGGGAGGACCGGGGAGCTGTTTTTT. Residues: CASSVAGRTGELFF.